These 19 T cell receptor beta chains originate from one sample sequenced in a study of human T cells and chemical hapten exposure (dated by TCRdb to the early 2020s). The library was produced with RACE. The run used a NextSeq 500. Clones were called with MiXCR by TCRdb after fastp trimmed the public reads at Q25, and only in-frame beta chains were retained. Entries are consolidated by CDR3 protein sequence, retaining the most common genes and DNA. The sample contains 20,000 to 30,000 distinct CDR3 sequences, over 8.5% of them found a single time. About 7% of the sample is held by the ten biggest clonotypes. This specimen's time point label, interpreted: patch test 2, 6 weeks after DPC sensitization. The sample's treatment or condition label is to be understood as: therapeutic diphenylcyclopropenone sensitization with weekly scalp DPC. The material sequenced was whole blood, taken in connection with sensitization to the hapten diphenylcyclopropenone (DPC). The receptors come from a man aged 25-45 years with alopecia areata. Some clones in this sample may be carry-over from other donors' samples.

This clonotype was counted many times. The chain joins TRBV6-2 or TRBV6-3 to TRBJ2-1; perhaps TRBD2 as D (6 bases). The V end lost 3 bases, the J end lost 7 bases, and 13 bases lay between the germline ends. The CDR3 contains 14 residues. Germline values: CDR1 MNHEY, CDR2 SVGEGT. The CDR3 nucleotides are TGTGCCAGCAGTTATTCTAGCGTTCTGAATGAGCAGTTCTTC. Its translation: CASSYSSVLNEQFF.

This clonotype has ten or more counts. The V call is TRBV6-2 or TRBV6-3, the J call TRBJ2-3, with D perhaps TRBD1 or TRBD2 (5 bases each). V lost 2 bases to trimming and J lost 2 bases, with 14 bases between them. CDR1 is MNHEY, CDR2 SVGEGT, per germline. The length of the CDR3 is 16 residues. Written as DNA, the CDR3 is TGTGCCAGCAGTTACCGGGACCAGAGTATCACAGATACGCAGTATTTT. Amino acid sequence: CASSYRDQSITDTQYF.

The chain links TRBV11-2 to TRBJ2-2; tentative D call: TRBD2 (6 bases). Germline V CDR1 and CDR2: SGHAT, FQNNGV. Trimming pared 4 bases from V and 0 bases from J, leaving 12 bases between. The CDR3 contains 16 residues. The CDR3 protein is CASSWDSRANTGELFF. CDR3 sequence (DNA): TGTGCCAGCAGCTGGGACTCCAGGGCGAACACCGGGGAGCTGTTTTTT.

This clonotype was counted many times. The V gene is TRBV6-6, the J gene TRBJ1-5; D remains ambiguous. The CDR3 runs to 13 residues. Germline values: CDR1 MNHNY, CDR2 SVGAGI (reference sequence). Deletions cut 0 bases from V and 4 bases from J, with 4 bases between. In DNA form, the CDR3 reads TGTGCCAGCAGTTACTCAGTTAATCAGCCCCAGCATTTT. Amino acid sequence: CASSYSVNQPQHF.

This clonotype was seen at least ten times. The chain is built from TRBV12-3 or TRBV12-4 and TRBJ2-5, with D perhaps TRBD1 (6 bases). V was trimmed by 3 bases and J by 1 base, leaving 30 bases between them. The CDR3 has 21 amino acids. CDR3 residues: CASSFQSTGSILTPLQETQYF. CDR3 bases: TGTGCCAGCAGTTTCCAATCGACAGGATCGATCTTAACCCCTCTCCAAGAGACCCAGTACTTC.

The sample holds many counts of this clonotype. V is TRBV6-5 and J is TRBJ2-1; TRBD2 aligns across 8 bases. J was trimmed by 4 bases and V by 2 bases; bases with no gene match: 4. This CDR3 has 15 residues. CDR1 and CDR2 (germline): MNHEY, SVGAGI. CDR3 DNA: TGTGCCAGCAGTTACGGCGGGGGGATTTACAATGAGCAGTTCTTC. Translated, it gives CASSYGGGIYNEQFF.

In its sample, this clonotype was seen a few times. V usage is TRBV11-3 and J usage is TRBJ2-3; D is ambiguous. Per the germline V gene, CDR1 is SGHNT and CDR2 is YENEEA. The ends were cut back, 5 bases at V and 6 bases at J, with 9 bases in the middle. The CDR3 covers 12 residues. This CDR3 is CASSPGPDTQYF. The CDR3 bases are TGTGCCAGCAGCCCTGGGCCCGATACGCAGTATTTT.

This clonotype was counted many times. This chain uses TRBV10-2 with TRBJ2-3; tentatively, D is TRBD2 (5 bases). The CDR3 extends over 14 amino acids. Germline assignment: CDR1 WSHSY and CDR2 SAAADI. Trimming stripped 4 bases from V and 4 bases from J, with 12 bases between. CDR3 residues: CASSGRERPDTQYF. The CDR3 bases are TGCGCCAGCAGTGGTAGGGAGAGGCCAGATACGCAGTATTTT.

Many counts were recorded for this clonotype. The chain carries TRBV7-2 and TRBJ2-5; no definite D call. The CDR3 has 14 residues. CDR1 is SGHTA and CDR2 is FQGNSA in the germline V gene. The V end was cut by 5 bases, the J end by 0 bases, with 10 bases between. CDR3 nucleotide sequence: TGTGCCAGCAGCGTCAGTGGGAACCAAGAGACCCAGTACTTC. This encodes CASSVSGNQETQYF.

This clonotype was found a few times. The chain employs TRBV20-1 and TRBJ2-7, with 13 bases identical to TRBD2. CDR1 and CDR2 (germline): DFQATT, SNEGSKA (reference sequence). J was trimmed by 0 bases and V by 1 base; bases with no gene match: 0. The CDR3 covers 15 residues. Here the CDR3 DNA reads TGCAGTGCTAGAGGGACTAGCGGGAGCTCCTACGAGCAGTACTTC. Its translation is CSARGTSGSSYEQYF.

The rearrangement joins TRBV7-2 to TRBJ1-3; possibly TRBD1 for D (5 bases). The CDR3 is 14 amino acids. Germline CDR1 SGHTA, CDR2 FQGNSA. The V end was cut by 4 bases, the J end by 7 bases, with 14 bases between. CDR3 sequence (DNA): TGTGCCAGCAGCTGGGGGTCTCTGGAGAACACCATATATTTT. As protein: CASSWGSLENTIYF.

This clonotype was seen a few times. This sequence joins TRBV29-1 and TRBJ2-2; 10 bases agree with TRBD1. With 6 bases clipped from V and 5 bases from J, the junction kept 0 bases outside the gene matches. The CDR3 sequence is 12 residues long. CDR1 SQVTM and CDR2 ANQGSEA come from the germline V gene. CDR3 loop: CSVGQGTGELFF. CDR3 in DNA: TGCAGCGTGGGACAGGGGACCGGGGAGCTGTTTTTT.

This clonotype appeared many times. V is TRBV29-1 and J is TRBJ2-5; TRBD2 might be the D (6 bases). Germline V CDR1 and CDR2: SQVTM, ANQGSEA. Trimming removed 8 bases at V and 0 bases at J, with 10 bases between. This CDR3 comprises 12 residues. The CDR3 nucleotides are TGCAGCTCATGGGACTACCAAGAGACCCAGTACTTC. As protein: CSSWDYQETQYF. The full variable domain, rest sourced from reference TRBV29-1 and TRBJ2-5, is SAVISQKPSRDICQRGTSLTIQCQVDSQVTMMFWYRQQPGQSLTLIATANQGSEATYESGFVIDKFPISRPNLTFSTLTVSNMSPEDSSIYLCSSWDYQETQYFGPGTRLLVL.

This clonotype was detected a few times. V is TRBV3-1 and J is TRBJ2-7, with a weak D call TRBD2 (5 bases). Germline CDR1 LGHDT, CDR2 YNNKEL (reference sequence). V was clipped by 3 bases and J by 7 bases, with 10 bases between them. CDR3 length: 12 residues. CDR3 sequence (DNA): TGTGCCAGCAGCCATCCCCGGGATGAGCAGTACTTC. Protein product: CASSHPRDEQYF.

This clonotype was counted many times. The chain links TRBV9 to TRBJ2-3; no clear D gene. V shed 3 bases and J shed 5 bases, with 10 bases lying between them. The CDR3 consists of 13 residues. The germline CDR1 and CDR2 sequences are SGDLS and YYNGEE. CDR3 coding DNA: TGTGCCAGCAGCGGCTGGAACGGAGATACGCAGTATTTT. This gives the protein CASSGWNGDTQYF.

The chain is built from TRBV29-1 and TRBJ2-2; 8 nucleotides line up with TRBD1. Germline V gene sequence: CDR1 SQVTM, CDR2 ANQGSEA. The CDR3 loop spans 14 amino acids. After removal of 6 bases from V and 3 bases from J, the junction contained 6 bases not matched to a gene. The CDR3 nucleotides read TGCAGCGTCGGACAGGGCGTGGACACCGGGGAGCTGTTTTTT. Translated: CSVGQGVDTGELFF.

This chain joins TRBV20-1 and TRBJ1-1, with D perhaps matching TRBD1 (5 bases). The CDR3 spans 10 residues. V lost 6 bases and J lost 7, with 9 bases in between. Per germline, CDR1 DFQATT and CDR2 SNEGSKA (reference sequence). The CDR3 region is CSAAGLEAFF. The CDR3 DNA reads TGCAGTGCCGCGGGGCTTGAAGCTTTCTTT.

This clonotype appeared many times. The chain is built from TRBV14 and TRBJ1-2; D is unclear. This CDR3 is 13 amino acids long. Trimming removed 4 bases at V and 2 bases at J, with 8 bases between. The germline V gene has CDR1 SGHDN and CDR2 FVKESK. The CDR3 here is CASSPDTNYGYTF. The CDR3 region has the DNA TGTGCCAGCAGCCCCGACACGAACTATGGCTACACCTTC. The full variable domain, rest sourced from reference TRBV14 and TRBJ1-2, is EAGVTQFPSHSVIEKGQTVTLRCDPISGHDNLYWYRRVMGKEIKFLLHFVKESKQDESGMPNNRFLAERTGGTYSTLKVQPAELEDSGVYFCASSPDTNYGYTFGSGTRLTVV.

This clonotype came up many times. The V call is TRBV6-2 or TRBV6-3, the J call TRBJ1-2; possibly TRBD1 for D (6 bases). Between the trimmed V and J ends, which lost 10 bases and 8 bases, there was a span of 20 bases. This CDR3 comprises 13 residues. CDR1 and CDR2 from the germline V gene are MNHEY and SVGEGT. Here the CDR3 DNA reads TGTGCCACCCGGGACCCGGGGGGGCCGGGCTACACCTTC. Its translation: CATRDPGGPGYTF.